Listed below are T cell receptor beta chains from one sample, sequenced in a study of T cell responses to AZD1222 COVID-19 vaccine. The data were produced by immunoSEQ multiplex PCR, yet TCRdb's version contains in-frame clones alone and is incomplete. The data hold 150,000 to 200,000 clones, with over 80% observed a single time. This specimen consisted of peripheral blood, obtained on day 0 of AZD1222 vaccination. These receptor sequences come from an adult in good health. Both conserved end residues are part of each CDR3. The order of the fields is CDR3 length, J gene, D gene, V gene, clone size, CDR3 protein, CDR3 DNA. The D gene is left open where the match is weak. Some rows mark clone size as missing; the rest say once, few, many or name a class of expanded clone.

cdr3_length: 15
j_call: TRBJ1-3
d_call: .
v_call: TRBV19
clone_size: .
cdr3_aa: CASRIIQGPGNTIYF
cdr3_nt: TGTGCCAGCAGAATAATCCAGGGACCTGGAAACACCATATATTTT

cdr3_length: 14
j_call: TRBJ1-2
d_call: TRBD1
v_call: TRBV5-1
clone_size: .
cdr3_aa: CASSLAGGQGGYTF
cdr3_nt: TGCGCCAGCAGCTTGGCCGGGGGACAGGGAGGCTACACCTTC

cdr3_length: 17
j_call: TRBJ1-3
d_call: TRBD1
v_call: TRBV7-8
clone_size: .
cdr3_aa: CASSYGQDLGSGNTIYF
cdr3_nt: TGTGCCAGCAGCTACGGACAGGATTTGGGCTCTGGAAACACCATATATTTT

cdr3_length: 12
j_call: TRBJ2-1
d_call: .
v_call: TRBV12-3/TRBV12-4
clone_size: .
cdr3_aa: CASSLQGSEQFF
cdr3_nt: TGTGCCAGCAGTTTACAGGGTTCTGAGCAGTTCTTC

cdr3_length: 14
j_call: TRBJ1-1
d_call: .
v_call: TRBV5-6
clone_size: .
cdr3_aa: CASSGPTGNTEAFF
cdr3_nt: TGTGCCAGCAGCGGACCCACAGGGAACACTGAAGCTTTCTTT

cdr3_length: 15
j_call: TRBJ2-5
d_call: .
v_call: TRBV5-1
clone_size: few
cdr3_aa: CASSFTVRAGETQYF
cdr3_nt: TGCGCCAGCAGCTTCACTGTCAGGGCGGGGGAGACCCAGTACTTC

cdr3_length: 17
j_call: TRBJ1-6
d_call: .
v_call: TRBV25-1
clone_size: .
cdr3_aa: CASSGMGGDSYNSPLHF
cdr3_nt: TGTGCCAGCAGTGGTATGGGGGGCGACTCCTATAATTCACCCCTCCACTTT

cdr3_length: 14
j_call: TRBJ1-6
d_call: .
v_call: TRBV7-3
clone_size: .
cdr3_aa: CASSLGHPNSPLHF
cdr3_nt: TGTGCCAGCAGCCTTGGACACCCGAATTCACCCCTCCACTTT

cdr3_length: 15
j_call: TRBJ1-6
d_call: .
v_call: TRBV2
clone_size: once
cdr3_aa: CASSRGGAGNSPLHF
cdr3_nt: TGTGCCAGCAGTAGGGGAGGGGCCGGTAATTCACCCCTCCACTTT

cdr3_length: 13
j_call: TRBJ1-1
d_call: TRBD1
v_call: TRBV18
clone_size: .
cdr3_aa: CASSLGQDTEAFF
cdr3_nt: TGTGCCAGCTCACTGGGACAGGACACTGAAGCTTTCTTT

cdr3_length: 14
j_call: TRBJ1-5
d_call: .
v_call: TRBV5-6
clone_size: once
cdr3_aa: CASSRGRFNQPQHF
cdr3_nt: TGTGCCAGCAGCCGGGGGCGGTTCAATCAGCCCCAGCATTTT

cdr3_length: 15
j_call: TRBJ2-5
d_call: .
v_call: TRBV5-1
clone_size: .
cdr3_aa: CASSPLNVGQETQYF
cdr3_nt: TGCGCCAGCAGCCCATTGAATGTTGGACAAGAGACCCAGTACTTC

cdr3_length: 12
j_call: TRBJ1-2
d_call: .
v_call: TRBV5-4
clone_size: .
cdr3_aa: CASSSTGTRYTF
cdr3_nt: TGTGCCAGCAGCTCTACAGGGACCCGCTACACCTTC

cdr3_length: 13
j_call: TRBJ1-1
d_call: TRBD1
v_call: TRBV12-3/TRBV12-4
clone_size: .
cdr3_aa: CASTGQMNTEAFF
cdr3_nt: TGTGCCAGCACGGGACAGATGAACACTGAAGCTTTCTTT

cdr3_length: 18
j_call: TRBJ1-5
d_call: .
v_call: TRBV19
clone_size: .
cdr3_aa: CASSRGGSGLSSNQPQHF
cdr3_nt: TGTGCCAGTAGTAGGGGGGGCTCGGGCCTCTCTAGCAATCAGCCCCAGCATTTT

cdr3_length: 16
j_call: TRBJ1-1
d_call: TRBD1
v_call: TRBV12-5
clone_size: .
cdr3_aa: CASGPGTALRGTEAFF
cdr3_nt: TGTGCTAGTGGTCCCGGGACAGCCCTTCGGGGCACTGAAGCTTTCTTT

cdr3_length: 17
j_call: TRBJ1-2
d_call: .
v_call: TRBV7-8
clone_size: .
cdr3_aa: CASSLRAAKPYNYGYTF
cdr3_nt: TGTGCCAGCAGCTTACGTGCGGCTAAACCTTATAACTATGGCTACACCTTC

cdr3_length: 18
j_call: TRBJ2-3
d_call: TRBD1
v_call: TRBV14
clone_size: .
cdr3_aa: CASSQDLQGASGTDTQYF
cdr3_nt: TGTGCCAGCAGCCAGGACCTACAGGGGGCCTCGGGTACAGATACGCAGTATTTT

cdr3_length: 13
j_call: TRBJ1-1
d_call: TRBD1
v_call: TRBV5-1
clone_size: .
cdr3_aa: CASSPGTGGYAFF
cdr3_nt: TGCGCCAGCAGCCCTGGGACAGGGGGCTACGCTTTCTTT

cdr3_length: 16
j_call: TRBJ2-3
d_call: TRBD2
v_call: TRBV7-3
clone_size: .
cdr3_aa: CASSLASGGGTDTQYF
cdr3_nt: TGTGCCAGCAGCCTCGCCAGCGGGGGTGGCACAGATACGCAGTATTTT

cdr3_length: 13
j_call: TRBJ1-5
d_call: .
v_call: TRBV11-2
clone_size: .
cdr3_aa: CASSLERGQPQHF
cdr3_nt: TGTGCCAGCAGCTTAGAACGTGGGCAGCCCCAGCATTTT

cdr3_length: 15
j_call: TRBJ1-2
d_call: .
v_call: TRBV7-9
clone_size: .
cdr3_aa: CASSLLGGQSYGYTF
cdr3_nt: TGTGCCAGCAGCTTATTAGGGGGGCAGAGCTATGGCTACACCTTC

cdr3_length: 14
j_call: TRBJ2-5
d_call: TRBD1
v_call: TRBV7-2
clone_size: .
cdr3_aa: CASSLVGTGGTQYF
cdr3_nt: TGTGCCAGCAGCTTGGTAGGGACAGGTGGGACCCAGTACTTC

cdr3_length: 14
j_call: TRBJ1-4
d_call: .
v_call: TRBV30
clone_size: .
cdr3_aa: CAWRYGGAGEKLFF
cdr3_nt: TGTGCCTGGAGATATGGGGGGGCGGGTGAAAAACTGTTTTTT

cdr3_length: 13
j_call: TRBJ1-1
d_call: .
v_call: TRBV11-3
clone_size: .
cdr3_aa: CASSLGSNTEAFF
cdr3_nt: TGTGCCAGCAGCTTAGGGTCGAACACTGAAGCTTTCTTT

cdr3_length: 15
j_call: TRBJ1-1
d_call: .
v_call: TRBV18
clone_size: once
cdr3_aa: CASSPRLSGNTEAFF
cdr3_nt: TGTGCCAGCTCACCACGTCTCTCAGGTAACACTGAAGCTTTCTTT

cdr3_length: 11
j_call: TRBJ1-4
d_call: .
v_call: TRBV20-1
clone_size: .
cdr3_aa: CSALRDEKLFF
cdr3_nt: TGCAGTGCTCTCCGGGATGAAAAACTGTTTTTT

cdr3_length: 15
j_call: TRBJ1-5
d_call: .
v_call: TRBV5-1
clone_size: .
cdr3_aa: CASSPGQTTGQPQHF
cdr3_nt: TGCGCCAGCAGCCCTGGACAGACGACGGGCCAGCCCCAGCATTTT

cdr3_length: 17
j_call: TRBJ2-1
d_call: .
v_call: TRBV9
clone_size: .
cdr3_aa: CASSEGLGGFGYNEQFF
cdr3_nt: TGTGCCAGCAGCGAGGGATTAGGGGGATTCGGGTACAATGAGCAGTTCTTC

cdr3_length: 16
j_call: TRBJ1-1
d_call: TRBD1
v_call: TRBV18
clone_size: .
cdr3_aa: CASSPDFTGANTEAFF
cdr3_nt: TGTGCCAGCTCACCGGATTTCACAGGGGCGAACACTGAAGCTTTCTTT

cdr3_length: 17
j_call: TRBJ1-2
d_call: TRBD1
v_call: TRBV5-1
clone_size: .
cdr3_aa: CASSLALGTVNNYGYTF
cdr3_nt: TGCGCCAGCAGCTTAGCGCTTGGGACAGTAAATAACTATGGCTACACCTTC

cdr3_length: 13
j_call: TRBJ1-2
d_call: .
v_call: TRBV7-2
clone_size: .
cdr3_aa: CASSSWDGYGYTF
cdr3_nt: TGTGCCAGCAGCTCATGGGACGGGTATGGCTACACCTTC

cdr3_length: 13
j_call: TRBJ1-2
d_call: .
v_call: TRBV6-5
clone_size: .
cdr3_aa: CASRPTANYGYTF
cdr3_nt: TGTGCCAGCAGGCCGACGGCTAACTATGGCTACACCTTC

cdr3_length: 13
j_call: TRBJ1-2
d_call: .
v_call: TRBV28
clone_size: .
cdr3_aa: CASRNLGGFGYTF
cdr3_nt: TGTGCCAGCAGAAACTTGGGGGGCTTTGGCTACACCTTC

cdr3_length: 16
j_call: TRBJ2-1
d_call: .
v_call: TRBV7-9
clone_size: .
cdr3_aa: CASSPPETQAYNEQFF
cdr3_nt: TGTGCCAGCAGCCCACCCGAGACCCAAGCCTACAATGAGCAGTTCTTC

cdr3_length: 15
j_call: TRBJ1-5
d_call: .
v_call: TRBV3-1/TRBV3-2
clone_size: .
cdr3_aa: CASSQDTSSGQPQHF
cdr3_nt: TGTGCCAGCAGCCAAGATACGAGTTCTGGACAGCCCCAGCATTTT

cdr3_length: 13
j_call: TRBJ1-2
d_call: TRBD1
v_call: TRBV6-2/TRBV6-3
clone_size: .
cdr3_aa: CASSYTDRAGYTF
cdr3_nt: TGTGCCAGCAGTTACACCGACAGGGCTGGCTACACCTTC

cdr3_length: 13
j_call: TRBJ1-1
d_call: TRBD1
v_call: TRBV10-3
clone_size: .
cdr3_aa: CASGQGVGTEAFF
cdr3_nt: TGTGCCTCTGGACAGGGGGTTGGGACTGAAGCTTTCTTT

cdr3_length: 18
j_call: TRBJ1-1
d_call: TRBD1
v_call: TRBV5-1
clone_size: .
cdr3_aa: CASSLDRGRGDGNTEAFF
cdr3_nt: TGCGCCAGCAGCTTGGATAGGGGGCGCGGGGATGGGAACACTGAAGCTTTCTTT

cdr3_length: 16
j_call: TRBJ2-2
d_call: .
v_call: TRBV3-1/TRBV3-2
clone_size: .
cdr3_aa: CASSQVAGQHTGELFF
cdr3_nt: TGTGCCAGCAGCCAAGTTGCGGGGCAGCACACCGGGGAGCTGTTTTTT

cdr3_length: 14
j_call: TRBJ2-3
d_call: .
v_call: TRBV10-3
clone_size: .
cdr3_aa: CAISESGGTNTQYF
cdr3_nt: TGTGCCATCAGTGAGTCGGGGGGCACGAATACGCAGTATTTT

cdr3_length: 15
j_call: TRBJ1-4
d_call: .
v_call: TRBV19
clone_size: .
cdr3_aa: CASKEGTDQNEKLFF
cdr3_nt: TGTGCCAGTAAAGAAGGGACCGACCAGAATGAAAAACTGTTTTTT

cdr3_length: 14
j_call: TRBJ2-3
d_call: TRBD1
v_call: TRBV6-5
clone_size: .
cdr3_aa: CASYRDRVADTQYF
cdr3_nt: TGTGCCAGCTACCGGGACAGGGTTGCAGATACGCAGTATTTT

cdr3_length: 14
j_call: TRBJ1-1
d_call: TRBD1
v_call: TRBV28
clone_size: .
cdr3_aa: CASIPHDRATEAFF
cdr3_nt: TGTGCCAGCATACCTCACGACAGGGCGACTGAAGCTTTCTTT

cdr3_length: 15
j_call: TRBJ1-1
d_call: .
v_call: TRBV4-1
clone_size: .
cdr3_aa: CASSQDGLRNTEAFF
cdr3_nt: TGCGCCAGCAGCCAAGACGGGTTGCGGAACACTGAAGCTTTCTTT

cdr3_length: 13
j_call: TRBJ2-3
d_call: .
v_call: TRBV12-3/TRBV12-4
clone_size: .
cdr3_aa: CATPGANTDTQYF
cdr3_nt: TGTGCCACCCCCGGGGCGAACACAGATACGCAGTATTTT

cdr3_length: 14
j_call: TRBJ2-7
d_call: .
v_call: TRBV18
clone_size: .
cdr3_aa: CASSPPGRGRDVYF
cdr3_nt: TGTGCCAGCTCACCACCGGGCCGGGGGCGAGATGTGTACTTC

cdr3_length: 15
j_call: TRBJ1-4
d_call: TRBD1
v_call: TRBV15
clone_size: .
cdr3_aa: CATSRANRGGEKLFF
cdr3_nt: TGTGCCACCAGCAGAGCTAACAGGGGGGGTGAAAAACTGTTTTTT

cdr3_length: 14
j_call: TRBJ1-3
d_call: .
v_call: TRBV7-9
clone_size: .
cdr3_aa: CASSLQGIGNTIYF
cdr3_nt: TGTGCCAGCAGCTTACAAGGGATAGGAAACACCATATATTTT

cdr3_length: 16
j_call: TRBJ1-4
d_call: TRBD1
v_call: TRBV13
clone_size: .
cdr3_aa: CASSHRQGQTNEKLFF
cdr3_nt: TGTGCCAGCAGCCATCGACAGGGGCAGACTAATGAAAAACTGTTTTTT

cdr3_length: 15
j_call: TRBJ2-1
d_call: .
v_call: TRBV4-1
clone_size: .
cdr3_aa: CASSQGTRAYNEQFF
cdr3_nt: TGCGCCAGCAGCCAAGGAACGAGGGCATACAATGAGCAGTTCTTC

cdr3_length: 15
j_call: TRBJ1-5
d_call: TRBD1
v_call: TRBV10-3
clone_size: .
cdr3_aa: CAISKGDRENQPQHF
cdr3_nt: TGTGCCATCAGTAAGGGGGACAGGGAAAATCAGCCCCAGCATTTT

cdr3_length: 11
j_call: TRBJ2-3
d_call: .
v_call: TRBV11-2
clone_size: .
cdr3_aa: CASSLGYTQYF
cdr3_nt: TGTGCCAGCAGCTTAGGCTATACGCAGTATTTT

cdr3_length: 13
j_call: TRBJ2-5
d_call: .
v_call: TRBV10-1
clone_size: .
cdr3_aa: CASSESTRGTQYF
cdr3_nt: TGCGCCAGCAGTGAGTCGACTCGGGGGACCCAGTACTTC

cdr3_length: 16
j_call: TRBJ2-2
d_call: .
v_call: TRBV19
clone_size: once
cdr3_aa: CASSERHLSNTGELFF
cdr3_nt: TGTGCCAGTAGTGAAAGACACCTTTCGAACACCGGGGAGCTGTTTTTT

cdr3_length: 15
j_call: TRBJ1-2
d_call: .
v_call: TRBV6-5
clone_size: .
cdr3_aa: CASLILQVRFEGYTF
cdr3_nt: TGTGCCAGCCTCATCCTACAGGTTAGGTTTGAAGGCTACACCTTC

cdr3_length: 14
j_call: TRBJ2-3
d_call: .
v_call: TRBV5-1
clone_size: .
cdr3_aa: CASSPTGRTNTQYF
cdr3_nt: TGCGCCAGCAGCCCAACAGGGAGGACAAATACGCAGTATTTT

cdr3_length: 17
j_call: TRBJ2-1
d_call: TRBD2
v_call: TRBV11-2
clone_size: .
cdr3_aa: CASSLGYGTSGYNEQFF
cdr3_nt: TGTGCCAGCAGCTTAGGATATGGGACTAGCGGATACAATGAGCAGTTCTTC

cdr3_length: 15
j_call: TRBJ2-5
d_call: TRBD1
v_call: TRBV10-2
clone_size: .
cdr3_aa: CASRGSRTGVETQYF
cdr3_nt: TGCGCCAGCAGGGGATCAAGGACAGGCGTGGAGACCCAGTACTTC